This entry concerns a single T cell receptor beta chain. The CDR3 consists of 13 residues. Per the germline V gene, CDR1 is GTSNPN and CDR2 is SVGIG (reference sequence). After removal of 1 base from V and 5 bases from J, the junction contained 4 bases not matched to a gene. Sequenced by immunoSEQ multiplex PCR; TCRdb stores in-frame clones only, minus some. The sample has over 200,000 clones, roughly 76% seen once. This sample was taken from a study of blood T cell repertoires in COVID-19. This chain links TRBV30 with TRBJ1-1; 7 nucleotides line up with TRBD1. The sequenced sample consisted of peripheral blood. This receptor was identified in a human donor in a cohort sampled during active COVID-19. CDR3 amino acids: CAWSAQGWTEAFF. The CDR3 DNA follows: TGTGCCTGGAGTGCACAGGGGTGGACTGAAGCTTTCTTT.